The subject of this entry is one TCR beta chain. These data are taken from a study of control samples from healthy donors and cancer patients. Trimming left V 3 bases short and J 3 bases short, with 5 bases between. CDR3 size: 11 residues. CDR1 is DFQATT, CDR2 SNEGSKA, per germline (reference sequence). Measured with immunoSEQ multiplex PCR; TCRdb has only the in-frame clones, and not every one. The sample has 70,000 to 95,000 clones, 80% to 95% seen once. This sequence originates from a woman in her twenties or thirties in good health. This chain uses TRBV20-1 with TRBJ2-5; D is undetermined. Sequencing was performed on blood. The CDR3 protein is CSARNEETQYF. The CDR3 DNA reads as TGCAGTGCTAGGAACGAAGAGACCCAGTACTTC.